This TCR beta chain is from a study of response to subunit inactivated influenza vaccine. TCRdb called the RT-PCR reads again in MiXCR, with one record for every CDR3 protein. The table includes a few hundred thousand distinct CDR3 sequences, 12% to 15% detected once. The CDR3 has 14 amino acids. Between the trimmed V and J ends, which lost 4 bases and 3 bases, there was a span of 12 bases. Germline CDR1 is SGDLS and CDR2 is YYNGEE. The source is a middle-aged man who received an inactivated influenza vaccine. V usage is TRBV9 and J usage is TRBJ2-3; D is possibly TRBD1 or TRBD2 (5 bases each). The sample in question was PBMCs from blood, obtained approximately 12 days after vaccination. CDR3 in DNA: TGTGCCAGCAGCTCGGATTGGGGGACAGATACGCAGTATTTT. This codes for CASSSDWGTDTQYF.